This record looks at one T cell receptor beta chain sequence and its context. Its cognate antigen is unknown. Other nucleotide sequences from this sample produce the same CDR3. Sequenced by immunoSEQ multiplex PCR; TCRdb stores in-frame clones only, minus some. The sample lists about 2.1 million clones; just under 95% were seen once. This entry belongs to a study of shared clonotypes between healthy human individuals. Naive CD8 cells lacked CD45RO, underwent positive selection for CCR7 and left out terminally differentiated effector memory CD45RA+ cells. The length of the CDR3 is 14 residues. The germline V gene has CDR1 MNHEY and CDR2 SMNVEV (reference sequence). Trimming stripped 3 bases from V and 0 bases from J, with 6 bases between. Whole-study findings and limits: Across subsets, estimated richness was generally greater for naive than for memory populations. It was the non-shared clonotypes that had lower generation probabilities than clonotypes shared by all four donors.

The receptor was derived from a man between 18 and 35 years old in good health. Some clones in this sample may be carry-over from other donors' samples. Sequenced material: naive CD8+ T cells from PBMCs. V is TRBV27 and J is TRBJ1-5, with D unclear. The CDR3 loop reads CASSFRYSNQPQHF. DNA of the CDR3: TGTGCCAGCAGTTTTAGGTATAGCAATCAGCCCCAGCATTTT.